What follows are 6 T cell receptor beta chains derived from one specimen sequenced in a study of vaccination and CD4 T cells after COVID-19. No antigen has been identified for these receptors. Treatment in this sample: approximately nine-day PBMC culture with coronavirus spike peptide pools or control peptides (ViraFEST assay). The Oncomine TCR Beta short-read assay sequenced DNA from cultured CD4+ T cells. MiXCR was run by TCRdb on the PCR reads, yielding one entry per CDR3 protein. In the table there are fewer than 20,000 distinct CDR3 sequences, 45% to 60% of which are singletons. The sequencing sample was made of CD4+ T cells from blood, cultured in vitro. These receptors all stem from a human donor who had recovered from COVID-19.

This clonotype has more than one count but fewer than ten. The CDR3 here is CASSFGQLFYSNQPQHF. The CDR3 DNA is TGTGCCAGCAGCTTCGGACAGCTATTCTATAGCAATCAGCCCCAGCATTTT. The gene calls are TRBV7-4 and TRBJ1-5; D is perhaps TRBD1 (6 bases). V was trimmed by 3 bases and J by 0 bases, leaving 15 bases between them. This CDR3 is 17 amino acids long. The germline V gene has CDR1 SGHVT and CDR2 SQSDAQ.

The V gene is TRBV28, the J gene TRBJ1-5, with a tentative D call TRBD1 (5 bases). With 8 bases removed from V and 8 bases from J, the gap between germline ends came to 16 bases. The CDR3 runs to 13 residues. Germline CDR1 is MDHEN and CDR2 is SYDVKM. The DNA for the CDR3 is TGTGCCAGCGGAAACCCCGGAGGGGAGCCCCAGCATTTT. Translated: CASGNPGGEPQHF.

V and J are TRBV5-1 and TRBJ1-1; D might be TRBD1 (6 bases). Germline CDR1 and CDR2: SGHRS and YFSETQ. V was clipped by 6 bases and J by 8 bases, with 14 bases between them. The CDR3 runs to 12 residues. Here the CDR3 DNA reads TGCGCCAGCACATCCCCTGGACAGGAAGCTTTCTTT. Encoded protein: CASTSPGQEAFF.

This clonotype was counted a few times. The chain joins TRBV6-1 to TRBJ2-7, with D possibly being TRBD2 (6 bases). Germline lookup yields CDR1 MNHNS and CDR2 SASEGT. The CDR3 consists of 13 residues. With 7 bases removed from V and 1 base from J, the gap between germline ends came to 11 bases. CDR3 residues: CASTMEGSYEQYF. DNA for the CDR3: TGTGCCAGCACCATGGAGGGTTCCTACGAGCAGTACTTC.

The chain has TRBV11-3 and TRBJ1-2, with a tentative D call TRBD1 (5 bases). The CDR3 is 14 amino acids. The V and J ends lost 3 bases and 7 bases respectively, with 15 bases between them. Per germline, CDR1 SGHNT and CDR2 YENEEA. Written as DNA, the CDR3 is TGTGCCAGCAGCTTGGGGGTAGGGGCGAGTGGCTACACCTTC. Its translation is CASSLGVGASGYTF.

This clonotype was picked up a small number of times. The chain has TRBV19 and TRBJ1-1; the D is unclear. Deletions cut 2 bases from V and 5 bases from J, with 15 bases between. Germline CDR1 is LNHDA and CDR2 is SQIVND (reference sequence). CDR3 length: 15 amino acids. The CDR3 protein is CASSISALPRTEAFF. The DNA for the CDR3 is TGTGCCAGTAGTATAAGTGCTTTACCTAGGACTGAAGCTTTCTTT.